This TCR beta chain was observed in a study of T cells in Graves' hyperthyroidism and ophthalmopathy. Looking at the study overall: It was at initial diagnosis, before any treatment, that peripheral blood was collected.

The CDR3 consists of 14 residues. Trimming stripped 4 bases from V and 0 bases from J, with 8 bases between. CDR1 is SGHDT, CDR2 YYEEEE, per germline. Template material for amplifying TCR beta CDR3 regions consisted of RNA transcripts. During a first-round RT-PCR of the TCR CDR3, the HTBI primer set was used. Each CDR3 protein is one row after TCRdb ran MiXCR on the multiplex PCR reads. Counted here are hundreds of thousands of distinct CDR3 sequences, roughly 37% occurring once; the ten biggest clones make up more than 7%. Worth noting for this clonotype: Its antigen is not known.

Study results and caveats: Ophthalmopathy, as predicted by the model, came a median about seven months after the prediction. From stable hyperthyroidism, ophthalmopathy was separated by a 13 V-J model.

Diagnostic assessment was based on clinical symptoms, serum thyroxine and TRAb, thyroid ultrasound and orbital computed tomography. What was sequenced was blood. The receptor was derived from a man between 18 and 29 years old with Graves' hyperthyroidism. This rearrangement joins TRBV5-6 to TRBJ1-5; D is undetermined. CDR3 sequence (DNA): TGTGCCAGCAGCCCATATAATAGCAATCAGCCCCAGCATTTT. Its translation is CASSPYNSNQPQHF.